One sample yielded the 2 T cell receptor beta chains listed below, sequenced in a study of tumor and adjacent non-tumor tissue in lung cancer. The library came from three nested PCR rounds adapted from ARM-PCR protocols. TCRdb ran MiXCR on the multiplex PCR reads and lists one entry per CDR3 protein. Of some 93,000 distinct CDR3 sequences listed, roughly 66% are singletons. RNA was extracted from bulk tissue without any cell sorting. The sequenced sample was lung tumor tissue. These receptors all come from a man aged 60 to 69 with non-small cell lung cancer.

A note on this clonotype: One junction end does not reproduce the germline sequence, and a read error may be involved. This sequence joins TRBV5-6 and TRBJ2-4; D might be TRBD1 (6 bases). Germline loops: CDR1 SGHDT, CDR2 YYEEEE. The CDR3 covers 14 residues. The CDR3 protein is CASSEDRAKNIQYF. CDR3 coding DNA: TGTGCAAGCAGCGAGGACAGAGCCAAAAACATTCAGTATTTC.

This clonotype was found many times. This may be a read error, as it is one base from a much larger clone. The CDR3 region is CASNYDPGGSGYTF. The CDR3 nucleotides read TGCGCCAGCAACTACGATCCGGGGGGGAGTGGCTACACCTTC. This chain links TRBV4-3 with TRBJ1-2; D perhaps matches TRBD1 (5 bases). Germline CDR1 and CDR2: LGHNA and YSLEER. The CDR3 spans 14 residues. V dropped 7 bases and J dropped 7 bases, with 19 bases sitting between them.